These 4 T cell receptor beta chains originate from one sample sequenced in a study of response to subunit inactivated influenza vaccine. TCRdb called the RT-PCR reads again in MiXCR, with one record for every CDR3 protein. Of around 300,000 distinct CDR3 sequences detected, 20% to 25% appear once; the ten largest clones hold around a tenth. The specimen was PBMCs from blood, collected about 20 months after vaccination. The receptors stem from a man aged 45-69 years who received an inactivated influenza vaccine.

The rearrangement links TRBV4-1 to TRBJ1-4; no clear D. Trimming shortened V by 3 bases and J by 7 bases, and 12 bases separated the two germline ends. In germline, CDR1 is MGHRA, CDR2 YSYEKL. CDR3 length: 14 residues. Here the CDR3 DNA reads TGCGCCAGCAGCCAGCTGAAGAGGTCTGAAAAACTGTTTTTT. Protein: CASSQLKRSEKLFF.

The chain joins TRBV12-3 or TRBV12-4 to TRBJ1-2; TRBD1 might be the D (5 bases). The CDR3 is 15 residues long. Trimming left V 6 bases short and J 8 bases short, with 22 bases between. The CDR3 nucleotides are TGTGCCAGCAGCCTTGGGGCAACTAAAGGGATCGGCTACACCTTC. Its translation: CASSLGATKGIGYTF.

The V call is TRBV7-2, the J call TRBJ2-3; 11 bases match TRBD2. Per the germline V gene, CDR1 is SGHTA and CDR2 is FQGNSA. CDR3 size: 15 residues. V dropped 5 bases and J dropped 3; count of bases not matched to a gene: 4. CDR3: CASSPLAGGTDTQYF. The CDR3 region has the DNA TGTGCCAGCAGCCCGTTAGCGGGAGGGACAGATACGCAGTATTTT. Combining the CDR3 with reference TRBV7-2 and TRBJ2-3 gives the whole variable domain GAGVSQSPSNKVTEKGKDVELRCDPISGHTALYWYRQSLGQGLEFLIYFQGNSAPDKSGLPSDRFSAERTGGSVSTLTIQRTQQEDSAVYLCASSPLAGGTDTQYFGPGTRLTVL.

This clonotype was counted ten times or more. The J gene is TRBJ1-5, the V gene TRBV3-1, with a possible D match to TRBD1 (6 bases). Germline V CDR1 and CDR2: LGHDT, YNNKEL (reference sequence). Between the trimmed V and J ends, which lost 3 bases and 0 bases, there was a span of 30 bases. This CDR3 is built from 22 residues. CDR3 coding DNA: TGTGCCAGCAGCCAGCTGGTTGACAGGTCCCCTCCCCTCATCTTTAGCAATCAGCCCCAGCATTTT. It specifies CASSQLVDRSPPLIFSNQPQHF.